This T cell receptor beta chain was recorded in a study of shared clonotypes between healthy human individuals. Genomic DNA per cell subset filled all wells of several immunoSEQ plates. Produced via immunoSEQ multiplex PCR; TCRdb's table is partial and in-frame only. Of approximately 590,000 clones detected, around 95% appear once; the ten largest clones hold around 0.11%. Naivety among CD8 cells was defined by CD45RO negativity and positive CCR7 selection, thereby excluding terminally differentiated effector memory CD45RA+ cells. The sequencing input was naive CD8+ T cells sorted from blood. The TCR originated in a young woman in good health.

CDR3 DNA sequence: TGTGCCAGTAGTCAGGACGGAACCTACGAGCAGTACTTC. This codes for CASSQDGTYEQYF. The chain links TRBV19 to TRBJ2-7; no reliable D call. The CDR3 length is 13 residues. V gave up 5 bases and J gave up 2 bases, with 10 bases separating them. The germline gives CDR1 LNHDA, CDR2 SQIVND (reference sequence).